The T cell receptor (beta chain) under discussion was sequenced for a study of immune evolution from preneoplasia to lung adenocarcinoma (dated by TCRdb to 2020 to 2023). With regard to the full study: HLA loss of heterozygosity was seen in roughly 6.6%, 14% and 36% of AIS, MIA and ADC lesions, and in no AAH lesions. The study used immune gene expression, TCR sequencing and multiplex immunofluorescence to profile the immune contexture of lung adenocarcinoma precursors and invasive adenocarcinoma. Whole exome sequencing and methylation data from the same cohort of nodules were integrated with the immune data. The sample size was set by how many specimens were available, not by a prior power calculation. POLYSOLVER was used to infer Class I HLA alleles from exome data, while LOHHLA was used to detect allele-specific HLA loss. The overall cohort comprised under 70 patients with pulmonary nodules who underwent surgical resection. A total of 40 to 60 patients contributed TCR sequencing data. The study reported that approximately 98 samples were used for TCR sequencing. Resected precursor lesions (AAH, AIS, MIA) and invasive adenocarcinomas were each compared against paired morphologically normal lung tissue.

About this clone: Its antigen is still unknown. Per-base quality was not reported, and no clone a single base away is much larger than it.

Resection was performed on patients in Japan or China between about 2013 and 2017. Histologic diagnosis of each case was confirmed independently by two lung cancer pathologists on H&E slides. Premalignant or tumor cells were enriched for nucleic acid extraction by macro-dissection performed after pathologic assessment. FFPE tissue was used for DNA isolation with the AllPrep DNA/RNA FFPE Kit. Overall results and qualifications from the work: Clonality was highest in normal lung, while later-stage lesions appeared to have lower clonality but higher T cell density and diversity. Normal lung had the highest top T cell clone frequencies, which appeared to decline progressively from AAH through AIS, MIA and invasive adenocarcinoma. Because all patients were from Japan and China, applicability to Western populations was uncertain. T cell clonality was highest in KRAS-mutant nodules compared with EGFR-mutant or double wild-type lesions. The findings rested on association rather than direct causation, and larger cohorts with long-term follow-up and longitudinal biopsies were considered necessary.

TCR beta CDR3 regions were sequenced from DNA using the immunoSEQ hsTCRbeta Kit. Regarding the original processing steps: The ImmunoSEQ Analyzer was used to analyse the TCR sequencing data. T cell clonality was defined as 1 minus Pielou's evenness, calculated on productive rearrangements. To measure T cell diversity, the inverse Simpson index was applied to productive templates. T cell density was defined as TCR beta template counts normalized to usable DNA, with usable DNA estimated by amplifying and sequencing housekeeping genes. Two-sided Kruskal-Wallis tests were used to compare TCR metrics across histologic stages. TCRdb re-hosts the immuneACCESS table, in-frame sequences only. Its copies lack some clones; in the studies checked, an unresolved V gene accounts for under half of them, and the cause for the rest is not known. The DNA was the basis for D and trimming; V, J and clone size are from that table. This sample holds approximately 4,300 clones; about 87% were observed only once. In total, the top ten clones hold 2% to 3% of the sample.

Reading the germline V gene gives CDR1 SQVTM and CDR2 ANQGSEA. The junction carries 21 bases between V and J, which are trimmed by 1 base and 4 bases respectively. CDR3 length: 17 amino acids, cysteine to phenylalanine. Just the 51-base CDR3 DNA is kept, in frame starting at base 1. The sequencing sample was made of FFPE lung adenocarcinoma in situ tissue. What the cell subset or site label conveys for this sample: preinvasive adenocarcinoma in situ (AIS). This TCR derives from a person aged 55-80 years with lung adenocarcinoma. The chain is encoded by TRBV29-1 joined to TRBJ2-3, with an unclear D gene assignment. The CDR3 here reads CSVEVRRSTQRPDTQYF. The sequenced DNA: TGCAGCGTTGAAGTACGCCGTAGCACTCAAAGGCCAGATACGCAGTATTTT.